This TCR beta chain was retrieved from a study of blood T cell repertoires in COVID-19. Only in-frame clones appear in the TCRdb table, and some are missing; sequencing was by immunoSEQ multiplex PCR. The sample includes 390,000 or so clones, 80% to 90% seen only once; the top ten take approximately 1%. The sequence came from a man aged 18 to 29 who had recovered from COVID-19. The sample was PBMCs or T cells enriched from blood (not recorded which).

CDR3 amino acids: CASSQEASGSREQYF. DNA of the CDR3: TGTGCCAGCAGCCAAGAGGCCAGCGGGAGCCGAGAGCAGTACTTC. This rearrangement joins TRBV4-2 to TRBJ2-7, with 8 positions matching TRBD2. CDR3 length equals 15 residues. J was trimmed by 7 bases and V by 0 bases; bases with no gene match: 8. Germline CDR1 is LGHNA and CDR2 is YNFKEQ.